In this sample, the clone carrying this T cell receptor (beta chain) turned up a few times. Its antigen remains unidentified. The data derive from a study of OX40 agonist ivuxolimab in advanced cancers. Overall study context: Patients assigned to dose escalation were diagnosed with hepatocellular carcinoma, melanoma, renal cell or head and neck cancer.

Overall study findings and caveats: Some nonresponders also had low normalized T-cell clonal expansion. CD8+ T cells showed, on average, more clonal expansion than CD4+ cells.

Data came from immunoSEQ multiplex PCR; TCRdb stores just in-frame clones and leaves some out. The table records about 130,000 clones, 90% of them present only once. The CDR3 spans 12 residues. With 6 bases removed from V and 5 bases from J, the gap between germline ends came to 11 bases. Germline values: CDR1 LNHDA, CDR2 SQIVND (reference sequence). Sequenced here: CD4+ or CD8+ T cells sorted from blood, sampled in a trial of the OX40 agonist ivuxolimab. This clonotype was sampled from an adult with an advanced solid tumor such as melanoma, head and neck, liver or kidney cancer. J is TRBJ2-7 and V is TRBV19, with no clear D. CDR3 sequence (DNA): TGTGCCAGTAGCCGAAACGAGAACGAGCAGTACTTC. It specifies CASSRNENEQYF.